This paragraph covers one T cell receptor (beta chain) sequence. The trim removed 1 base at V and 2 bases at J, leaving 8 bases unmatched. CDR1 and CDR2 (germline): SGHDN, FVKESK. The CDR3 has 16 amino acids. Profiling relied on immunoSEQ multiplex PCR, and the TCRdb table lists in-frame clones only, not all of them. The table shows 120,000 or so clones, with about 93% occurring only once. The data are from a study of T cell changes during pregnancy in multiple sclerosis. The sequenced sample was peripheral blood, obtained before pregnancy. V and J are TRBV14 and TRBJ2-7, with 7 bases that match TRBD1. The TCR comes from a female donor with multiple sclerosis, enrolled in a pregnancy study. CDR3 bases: TGTGCCAGCAGCCAAGGTTTGGACAGGCGAACCTACGAGCAGTACTTC. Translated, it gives CASSQGLDRRTYEQYF.